One and the same sample provided the 16 T cell receptor beta chains below, sequenced in a study of T cell repertoires in cytomegalovirus infection. TCRdb re-called the reads through MiXCR, storing one row per CDR3 protein. The sample lists 200,000 to 250,000 distinct CDR3 sequences; roughly 22% were seen once. The sequenced material came from CD8+ T cells from PBMCs. All receptors come from a human donor in good health (CMV status not recorded). Some clones in this sample may be carry-over from other donors' samples.

The table lists this clonotype with a few counts. The rearrangement uses TRBV5-5 and TRBJ1-4; 12 nucleotides agree with TRBD1. Germline CDR1 is SGHKS and CDR2 is YYEKEE (reference sequence). This CDR3 is built from 16 residues. With V trimmed by 0 bases and J by 7 bases, 4 bases remained unmatched. The CDR3 nucleotides read TGTGCCAGCAGCTTGGAATTGGGACAGGGGGCTGAAAAACTGTTTTTT. It yields the protein CASSLELGQGAEKLFF. Drawing the rest from reference TRBV5-5 and TRBJ1-4, the complete variable domain is DAGVTQSPTHLIKTRGQQVTLRCSPISGHKSVSWYQQVLGQGPQFIFQYYEKEERGRGNFPDRFSARQFPNYSSELNVNALLLGDSALYLCASSLELGQGAEKLFFGSGTQLSVL.

This sequence joins TRBV12-3 or TRBV12-4 and TRBJ2-3; 9 bases match TRBD2. Losses at the gene ends were 5 bases for V and 5 bases for J; bases not matched to a gene: 11. This CDR3 contains 16 residues. In DNA form, the CDR3 reads TGTGCCAGCAGTCCTAGCGGGGACGAGAGGGGAGATACGCAGTATTTT. Protein product: CASSPSGDERGDTQYF.

This clonotype was counted at least ten times. CDR3 in DNA: TGTGCCAGCAGCCCTGTGGCCGGTACGGATACTGAGACCCAGTACTTC. Its protein product is CASSPVAGTDTETQYF. The chain employs TRBV7-2 and TRBJ2-5; no firm D call. With 5 bases removed from V and 5 bases from J, the gap between germline ends came to 21 bases. This CDR3 is 16 amino acids long. The germline gives CDR1 SGHTA, CDR2 FQGNSA. Supplemented by reference TRBV7-2 and TRBJ2-5, the full variable domain reads GAGVSQSPSNKVTEKGKDVELRCDPISGHTALYWYRQSLGQGLEFLIYFQGNSAPDKSGLPSDRFSAERTGGSVSTLTIQRTQQEDSAVYLCASSPVAGTDTETQYFGPGTRLLVL.

In this sample, this clonotype turned up a few times. The V gene is TRBV28, the J gene TRBJ1-6; D is possibly TRBD1 (5 bases). Germline V gives CDR1 MDHEN, CDR2 SYDVKM. CDR3 size: 12 residues. V lost 4 bases to trimming and J lost 13 bases, with 11 bases between them. The CDR3 sequence is CASSSPGGPLHF. CDR3 sequence (DNA): TGTGCCAGCAGTTCCCCGGGGGGTCCCCTCCACTTT.

The rearrangement links TRBV28 to TRBJ2-5; 7 bases align to TRBD1. The CDR3 totals 15 residues. Germline V lookup: CDR1 MDHEN, CDR2 SYDVKM. With V trimmed by 7 bases and J by 1 base, 9 bases remained unmatched. The DNA of the CDR3 is TGTGCCAGCACCAACCAGGGACAGCCCCAAGAGACCCAGTACTTC. Translating it yields CASTNQGQPQETQYF.

This clonotype was counted many times. The rearrangement joins TRBV24-1 to TRBJ2-3; D unresolved. CDR3 size: 15 residues. In germline, CDR1 is KGHDR, CDR2 SFDVKD. Deletions cut 1 base from V and 0 bases from J, with 7 bases between. The CDR3 is CATSDFFQSTDTQYF. CDR3 nucleotides: TGTGCCACCAGTGATTTCTTCCAGAGCACAGATACGCAGTATTTT.

V usage is TRBV12-3 or TRBV12-4 and J usage is TRBJ2-3; D may match TRBD1 or TRBD2 (5 bases each). With 3 bases removed from V and 1 base from J, the gap between germline ends came to 17 bases. This CDR3 is 17 amino acids long. The CDR3 here is CASSLWDLGGGTDTQYF. The CDR3 coding sequence is TGTGCCAGCAGTTTGTGGGACCTCGGCGGCGGCACAGATACGCAGTATTTT.

This clonotype was observed many times. The genes are TRBV7-6 and TRBJ2-1; D possibly corresponds to TRBD1 (5 bases). Trimming stripped 2 bases from V and 0 bases from J, with 23 bases between. The length of the CDR3 is 20 residues. Germline CDR1 reads SGHVS; CDR2 reads FNYEAQ. The CDR3 here is CASSLYSVDIPLSSYNEQFF. The CDR3 DNA follows: TGTGCCAGCAGCTTATACAGCGTGGACATCCCATTGAGCTCCTACAATGAGCAGTTCTTC.

This clonotype has only a few counts. The chain combines TRBV4-1 with TRBJ1-1; TRBD1 matches 7 bases. Unmatched junction bases numbered 9, after V lost 4 bases and J lost 1 base. The CDR3 is 16 amino acids. Germline assignment: CDR1 MGHRA and CDR2 YSYEKL. The CDR3 loop is CASSPSTGTENTEAFF. For the CDR3, the DNA is TGCGCCAGCAGCCCATCGACCGGGACAGAGAACACTGAAGCTTTCTTT.

The CDR3 region is CATSFLGNEQFF. CDR3 bases: TGTGCCACGTCGTTTCTAGGCAATGAGCAGTTCTTC. The chain recombines TRBV15 with TRBJ2-1; D gene uncertain. This CDR3 spans 12 amino acids. Germline CDR1 and CDR2: LNHNV and YYDKDF (reference sequence). Trimming stripped 9 bases from V and 6 bases from J, with 12 bases between. Drawing the rest from reference TRBV15 and TRBJ2-1, the complete variable domain is DAMVIQNPRYQVTQFGKPVTLSCSQTLNHNVMYWYQQKSSQAPKLLFHYYDKDFNNEADTPDNFQSRRPNTSFCFLDIRSPGLGDTAMYLCATSFLGNEQFFGPGTRLTVL.

This clonotype turned up a few times. J is TRBJ1-2 and V is TRBV12-3 or TRBV12-4; 8 bases fit TRBD1. V trimming: 3 bases; J trimming: 4 bases; junction bases outside the gene matches: 1. This CDR3 region has 13 residues. The CDR3 bases are TGTGCCAGCAGTTTGACAGGGGCCTATGGCTACACCTTC. The encoded protein is CASSLTGAYGYTF.

CDR3 bases: TGTGCCAGCAGCCGAGAGAATCAGCCCCAGCATTTT. This encodes CASSRENQPQHF. The V and J genes are TRBV13 and TRBJ1-5; no definite D call. Germline V CDR1 and CDR2: PRHDT, FYEKMQ (reference sequence). The CDR3 extends over 12 amino acids. Trimming pared 5 bases from V and 4 bases from J, leaving 6 bases between.

This clonotype was found many times. The rearrangement uses TRBV7-3 and TRBJ2-1; D possibly corresponds to TRBD1 (6 bases). From germline, CDR1 is SGHTA and CDR2 FQGTGA. Trimming left V 4 bases short and J 2 bases short, with 9 bases between. The CDR3 totals 14 residues. The CDR3 coding sequence is TGTGCCAGCAGCTCGACAGGAGCCTACAATGAGCAGTTCTTC. Translating it yields CASSSTGAYNEQFF. The entire variable domain, with the rest obtained from reference TRBV7-3 and TRBJ2-1, is as follows: GAGVSQTPSNKVTEKGKYVELRCDPISGHTALYWYRQSLGQGPEFLIYFQGTGAADDSGLPNDRFFAVRPEGSVSTLKIQRTERGDSAVYLCASSSTGAYNEQFFGPGTRLTVL.

As for this clonotype: The germline gene is not matched at one end of the junction; a read error may be the cause. The rearrangement uses TRBV12-3 or TRBV12-4 and TRBJ2-3; TRBD1 matches at 7 bases. The CDR3 spans 15 residues. CDR3 loop: CANSAPGQHTDTQYF. The CDR3 nucleotides read TGTGCCAACAGTGCTCCGGGACAGCACACAGATACGCAGTATTTT.

This chain joins TRBV28 and TRBJ2-3, with 9 bases aligning to TRBD1. The CDR3 spans 18 residues. V lost 2 bases to trimming and J lost 3 bases; unmatched junction nucleotides: 12. Germline lookup yields CDR1 MDHEN and CDR2 SYDVKM. CDR3 loop: CASSLPPLGTGLTDTQYF. The CDR3 DNA sequence: TGTGCCAGCAGTTTACCACCCCTGGGGACAGGGCTAACAGATACGCAGTATTTT.

At least ten counts were recorded for this clonotype. The rearrangement links TRBV12-3 or TRBV12-4 to TRBJ1-1; D not certain. This CDR3 contains 15 residues. Trimming removed 5 bases at V and 0 bases at J, with 13 bases between. Here the CDR3 reads CASSPHGELNTEAFF. CDR3 bases: TGTGCCAGCAGTCCCCATGGGGAGTTGAACACTGAAGCTTTCTTT.